What follows are 8 T cell receptor beta chains derived from one specimen sequenced in a study of T-cell reconstitution after alpha-beta-depleted transplantation in children. A library of TCRbeta sequences, prepared with unique molecular identifiers, was generated. TCRdb re-derived calls from the PCR reads in MiXCR, one entry per CDR3 protein. Among 800,000 to 1,000,000 distinct CDR3 sequences listed, around 30% were seen once. This material consisted of PBMCs, mostly from graft donor cells, taken 360 days after TCRalphabeta/CD19-depleted stem cell transplant. Receptor source: a boy less than two years old who had a stem cell transplant for SCID, so the T cells may come from the graft donor.

This clonotype was observed at least ten times. This rearrangement joins TRBV9 to TRBJ2-5; tentatively, D is TRBD1 (5 bases). The germline V and J ends were trimmed by 0 bases and 5 bases, with 14 bases remaining between them. Germline CDR1 is SGDLS and CDR2 is YYNGEE. The CDR3 contains 15 residues. CDR3: CASSVAVGPGETQYF. CDR3 nucleotides: TGTGCCAGCAGCGTAGCTGTGGGGCCTGGGGAGACCCAGTACTTC.

In this sample, this clonotype turned up a few times. V is TRBV5-5 and J is TRBJ1-2; no reliable D call. With 1 base removed from V and 7 bases from J, the gap between germline ends came to 8 bases. The CDR3 runs to 12 residues. CDR1 is SGHKS, CDR2 YYEKEE, per germline (reference sequence). The CDR3 loop reads CASSLYTFGYTF. As DNA, the CDR3 is TGTGCCAGCAGCTTGTATACATTTGGCTACACCTTC.

This clonotype was counted a few times. The chain carries TRBV12-3 or TRBV12-4 and TRBJ2-7; no reliable D call. This CDR3 is 14 amino acids long. Deletions cut 3 bases from V and 6 bases from J, with 15 bases between. Written as DNA, the CDR3 is TGTGCCAGCAGTTTCTTCGGAACTGGGTCCGAGCAGTACTTC. The encoded protein is CASSFFGTGSEQYF.

This clonotype has ten or more counts. The chain employs TRBV4-1 and TRBJ2-7, with 8 positions matching TRBD1. This CDR3 spans 15 amino acids. Losses at the gene ends were 1 base for V and 2 bases for J; bases not matched to a gene: 4. Germline CDR1 reads MGHRA; CDR2 reads YSYEKL. The CDR3: CASSQGQGMTYEQYF. DNA of the CDR3: TGCGCCAGCAGCCAAGGACAGGGGATGACCTACGAGCAGTACTTC.

This clonotype was seen only a few times. The gene calls are TRBV20-1 and TRBJ2-2; D tentatively reads TRBD1 or TRBD2 (5 bases each). Trimming stripped 5 bases from V and 7 bases from J, with 17 bases between. The length of the CDR3 is 14 residues. CDR1 DFQATT and CDR2 SNEGSKA come from the germline V gene (reference sequence). CDR3 bases: TGCAGTGCTCACCGGGACCCAGGAGGCGGGGAGCTGTTTTTT. Translated, it gives CSAHRDPGGGELFF.

CDR3 bases: TGTGCCAGCAGTTTTACCCCTACGTGGGGTCTCTCCTACAATGAGCAGTTCTTC. As protein: CASSFTPTWGLSYNEQFF. The chain couples TRBV27 to TRBJ2-1; no firm D call. V was pared by 3 bases and J by 0 bases, with 18 bases between. Germline V gene lookup returns CDR1 MNHEY and CDR2 SMNVEV (reference sequence). CDR3 length equals 18 residues.

The table lists this clonotype with many counts. J is TRBJ2-7 and V is TRBV5-5, with unresolved D. The V end was cut by 2 bases, the J end by 5 bases, with 14 bases between. The CDR3 totals 14 residues. The germline V gene encodes CDR1 SGHKS and CDR2 YYEKEE (reference sequence). The CDR3, as DNA: TGTGCCAGCAGCTTTTCCTACATGTCCCACGAGCAGTACTTC. Amino acids: CASSFSYMSHEQYF.

The chain links TRBV12-3 or TRBV12-4 to TRBJ2-3; 7 positions agree with TRBD1. With V trimmed by 5 bases and J by 2 bases, 10 bases remained unmatched. This CDR3 is built from 16 residues. The CDR3 nucleotides are TGTGCCAGCAGTCCCCGGACAGGTCTCTTCACAGATACGCAGTATTTT. This translates into CASSPRTGLFTDTQYF.